A selection of T cell receptor beta chains follows, all from one sample in a study of blood T cell repertoires in COVID-19. Sequencing was performed with immunoSEQ multiplex PCR; in TCRdb, only in-frame clones are kept and a portion is missing. The sample holds 150,000 to 200,000 clones, about four fifths seen once. Sequencing was performed on peripheral blood. These receptors all stem from an older woman with COVID-19, enrolled during active disease. The CDR3 runs from the conserved cysteine through the conserved F or W. D genes are given only for firm matches. Expanded clones get a size class; other rows say once, few or many, or leave the size out.

TRBV28	-	15	-	TRBJ1-6	TGTGCTGGCCGCAACAGCGGCGGGTATAATTCACCCCTCCACTTT	CAGRNSGGYNSPLHF
TRBV2	-	14	TRBD1	TRBJ2-7	TGTGCCAGCAGTGGGGACAGGGGCGTGGGGGAGCAGTACTTC	CASSGDRGVGEQYF
TRBV18	-	14	-	TRBJ2-3	TGTGCCAGCTCACCTATTTCTAGCACAGATACGCAGTATTTT	CASSPISSTDTQYF
TRBV3-1/TRBV3-2	-	15	-	TRBJ1-1	TGTGCCAGCAGCAATCGGGGGGGGTTGAACACTGAAGCTTTCTTT	CASSNRGGLNTEAFF
TRBV28	-	13	-	TRBJ1-2	TGTGCCAGCAGTCTTAGACAGAACTATGGCTACACCTTC	CASSLRQNYGYTF
TRBV24-1	-	17	TRBD2	TRBJ2-1	TGTGCCACCAGTGACCCCGTGGTAGCGGGAGCTCTCAATGAGCAGTTCTTC	CATSDPVVAGALNEQFF
TRBV20-1	once	14	TRBD1	TRBJ2-7	TGCAGTGCTAGTCTTGGACAGGGGTGGTACGAGCAGTACTTC	CSASLGQGWYEQYF
TRBV6-1	once	16	TRBD2	TRBJ2-1	TGTGCCAGCAGTGGACGTAGCGGGTCGGCCTACAATGAGCAGTTCTTC	CASSGRSGSAYNEQFF
TRBV9	-	15	TRBD1	TRBJ1-3	TGTGCCAGCAGCGCTCAGGGGGCTTCTGGAAACACCATATATTTT	CASSAQGASGNTIYF
TRBV28	-	17	TRBD1	TRBJ1-6	TGTGCCAGCAGGACGGGACAGGGAAGGGCACTTAATTCACCCCTCCACTTT	CASRTGQGRALNSPLHF
TRBV5-1	-	16	-	TRBJ2-7	TGCGCCAGCAGCTTGGGAGCGGCTAGCCTCCCCTACGAGCAGTACTTC	CASSLGAASLPYEQYF
TRBV28	-	16	TRBD1	TRBJ1-2	TGTGCCAGCAGTTTAATCGGGACAGGGGTGAACTATGGCTACACCTTC	CASSLIGTGVNYGYTF
TRBV28	-	16	TRBD2	TRBJ2-7	TGTGCCAGCAGTTCTAGACTAGCGGGACATATCTACGAGCAGTACTTC	CASSSRLAGHIYEQYF
TRBV13	-	18	TRBD2	TRBJ2-3	TGTGCCAGCAACTTCAATTTACGGGCTCTAGCGGACACAGATACGCAGTATTTT	CASNFNLRALADTDTQYF
TRBV4-3	-	17	-	TRBJ1-6	TGCGCCAGCAGCCAAGAGCCGGGGAGCTCCTATAATTCACCCCTCCACTTT	CASSQEPGSSYNSPLHF
TRBV7-2	-	16	TRBD2	TRBJ2-1	TGTGCCAGCAGCGGCACTAGCGGGATGGGTACCAATGAGCAGTTCTTC	CASSGTSGMGTNEQFF
TRBV5-5	once	15	-	TRBJ2-1	TGTGCCAGCAGCTTGGCCGGGAGCTCCTACAATGAGCAGTTCTTC	CASSLAGSSYNEQFF
TRBV7-9	many	14	-	TRBJ2-5	TGTGCCAGCACCACTCTAGGGGGTCAAGAGACCCAGTACTTC	CASTTLGGQETQYF
TRBV5-1	-	14	-	TRBJ1-1	TGCGCCAGCCGCCCGAACACAGCGAACACTGAAGCTTTCTTT	CASRPNTANTEAFF
TRBV7-2	once	15	TRBD2	TRBJ2-1	TGTGCCAGCAGGTCCGAGCGGGAGGCCTACAATGAGCAGTTCTTC	CASRSEREAYNEQFF
TRBV6-2/TRBV6-3	few	18	TRBD1	TRBJ1-1	TGTGCCAGCAGTTACTCCCCCCCGACAGGGCCCCCGAACACTGAAGCTTTCTTT	CASSYSPPTGPPNTEAFF
TRBV2	-	15	TRBD1	TRBJ1-1	TGTGCCAGCAGGAGACTCGGGACAGGGAGGACTGAAGCTTTCTTT	CASRRLGTGRTEAFF
TRBV11-2	-	14	-	TRBJ2-1	TGTGCCAGCAGCTTAGCGGGAGACTACAATGAGCAGTTCTTC	CASSLAGDYNEQFF
TRBV2	-	15	TRBD1	TRBJ1-6	TGTGCCAGTCATGATGGGACAGCTCTTAATTCACCCCTCCACTTT	CASHDGTALNSPLHF
TRBV7-2	-	14	-	TRBJ1-6	TGTGCCAGCAGCTTAGCAGGGGTACATTCACCCCTCCACTTT	CASSLAGVHSPLHF
TRBV10-3	-	17	-	TRBJ1-4	TGTGCCATCAGTGAGGCGGGGAGATCCTCAACTAATGAAAAACTGTTTTTT	CAISEAGRSSTNEKLFF
TRBV19	-	15	TRBD1	TRBJ1-2	TGTGCCAGTAGTAACCGGGACAGGGGGCTGTATGGCTACACCTTC	CASSNRDRGLYGYTF
TRBV5-4	-	14	-	TRBJ2-2	TGTGCCAGCAGCTCCAACAGGAGGGTCGGGGAGCTGTTTTTT	CASSSNRRVGELFF
TRBV18	-	16	TRBD1	TRBJ1-5	TGTGCCAGCTCACCAGGGACAGAGTATAGCAATCAGCCCCAGCATTTT	CASSPGTEYSNQPQHF
TRBV18	-	14	-	TRBJ1-1	TGTGCCAGCTCACCAGCTCGACAGACGATTGAAGCTTTCTTT	CASSPARQTIEAFF
TRBV18	once	13	-	TRBJ2-5	TGTGCCAGCTCACCAATAGACCAAGAGACCCAGTACTTC	CASSPIDQETQYF
TRBV11-2	-	19	-	TRBJ2-6	TGTGCCAGCAGCTTAGATATGGAGGGGACCATCTCTGGGGCCAACGTCCTGACTTTC	CASSLDMEGTISGANVLTF
TRBV19	-	13	-	TRBJ2-2	TGTGCCAGTAGTATAATTATCACCGGGGAGCTGTTTTTT	CASSIIITGELFF
TRBV21-1	-	16	-	TRBJ1-6	TGTGCCAGCAGCAAACCCGGGGGTAAAGATAATTCACCCCTCCACTTT	CASSKPGGKDNSPLHF
TRBV11-3	-	15	TRBD1	TRBJ2-1	TGTGCCAGCAGCTTAGAGACAGGGGGCTACAATGAGCAGTTCTTC	CASSLETGGYNEQFF